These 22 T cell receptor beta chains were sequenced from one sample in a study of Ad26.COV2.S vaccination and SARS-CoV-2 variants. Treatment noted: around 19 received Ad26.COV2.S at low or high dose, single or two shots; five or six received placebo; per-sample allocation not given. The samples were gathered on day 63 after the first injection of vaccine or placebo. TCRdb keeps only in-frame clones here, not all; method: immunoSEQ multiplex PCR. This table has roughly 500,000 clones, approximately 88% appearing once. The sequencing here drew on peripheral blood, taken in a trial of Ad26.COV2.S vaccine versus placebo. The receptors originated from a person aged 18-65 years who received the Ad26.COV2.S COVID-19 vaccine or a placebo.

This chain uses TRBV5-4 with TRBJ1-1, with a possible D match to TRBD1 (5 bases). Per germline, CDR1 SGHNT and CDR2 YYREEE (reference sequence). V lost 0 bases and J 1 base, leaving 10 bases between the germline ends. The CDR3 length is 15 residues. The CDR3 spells CASSLEMGPNTEAFF. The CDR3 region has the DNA TGTGCCAGCAGCTTGGAAATGGGGCCGAACACTGAAGCTTTCTTT.

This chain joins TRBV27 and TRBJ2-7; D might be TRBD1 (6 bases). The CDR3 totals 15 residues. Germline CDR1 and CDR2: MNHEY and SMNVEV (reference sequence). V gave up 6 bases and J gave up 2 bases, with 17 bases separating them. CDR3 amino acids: CASRRYRDAAYEQYF. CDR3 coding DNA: TGTGCCAGCAGGCGGTACAGGGATGCGGCCTACGAGCAGTACTTC.

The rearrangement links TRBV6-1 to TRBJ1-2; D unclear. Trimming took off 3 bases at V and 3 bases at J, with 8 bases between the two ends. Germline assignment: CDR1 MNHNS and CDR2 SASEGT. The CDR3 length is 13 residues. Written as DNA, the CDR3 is TGTGCCAGCAGTGATGGGTACTACTATGGCTACACCTTC. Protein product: CASSDGYYYGYTF.

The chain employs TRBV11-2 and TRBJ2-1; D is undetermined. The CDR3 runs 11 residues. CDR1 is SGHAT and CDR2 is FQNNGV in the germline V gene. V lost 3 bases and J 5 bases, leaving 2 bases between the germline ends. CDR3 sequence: CASSFDNEQFF. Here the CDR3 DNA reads TGTGCCAGCAGCTTCGACAATGAGCAGTTCTTC.

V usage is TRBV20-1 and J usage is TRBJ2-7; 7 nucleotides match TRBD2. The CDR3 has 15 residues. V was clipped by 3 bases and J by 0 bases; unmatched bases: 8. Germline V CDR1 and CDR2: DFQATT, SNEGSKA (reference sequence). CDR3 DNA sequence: TGCAGTGCTAGTCCCCTAGCGGTGAGCTCCTACGAGCAGTACTTC. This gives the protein CSASPLAVSSYEQYF.

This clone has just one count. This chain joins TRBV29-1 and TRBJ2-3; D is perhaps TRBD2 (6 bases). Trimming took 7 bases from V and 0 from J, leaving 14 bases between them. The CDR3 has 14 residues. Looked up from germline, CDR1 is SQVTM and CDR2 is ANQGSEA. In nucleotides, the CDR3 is TGCAGCGCTAAGCTAGCGACTAGCACAGATACGCAGTATTTT. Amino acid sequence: CSAKLATSTDTQYF.

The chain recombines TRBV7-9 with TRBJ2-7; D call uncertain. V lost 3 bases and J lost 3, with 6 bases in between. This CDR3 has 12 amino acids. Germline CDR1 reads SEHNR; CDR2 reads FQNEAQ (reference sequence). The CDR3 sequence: CASSLHIYEQYF. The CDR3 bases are TGTGCCAGCAGCTTGCATATCTACGAGCAGTACTTC.

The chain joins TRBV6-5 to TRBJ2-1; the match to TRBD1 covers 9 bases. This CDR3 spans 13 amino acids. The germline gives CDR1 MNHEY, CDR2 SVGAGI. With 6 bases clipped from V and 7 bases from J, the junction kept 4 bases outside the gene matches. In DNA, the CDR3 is TGTGCCAGCAGATTACAGGGGGCGAATGAGCAGTTCTTC. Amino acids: CASRLQGANEQFF.

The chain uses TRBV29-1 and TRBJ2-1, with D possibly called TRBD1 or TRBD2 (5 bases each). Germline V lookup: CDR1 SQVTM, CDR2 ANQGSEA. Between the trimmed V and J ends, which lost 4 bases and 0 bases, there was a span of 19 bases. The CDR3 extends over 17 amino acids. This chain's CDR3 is CSVVGMGRSSSYNEQFF. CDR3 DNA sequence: TGCAGCGTTGTTGGAATGGGACGTTCAAGCTCCTACAATGAGCAGTTCTTC.

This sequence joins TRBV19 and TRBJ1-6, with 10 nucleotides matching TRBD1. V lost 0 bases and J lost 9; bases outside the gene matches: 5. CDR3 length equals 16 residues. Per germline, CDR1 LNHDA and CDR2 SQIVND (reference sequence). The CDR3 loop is CASSIDRDRGSSPLHF. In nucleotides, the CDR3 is TGTGCCAGTAGTATAGACCGGGACAGGGGATCTTCACCCCTCCACTTT.

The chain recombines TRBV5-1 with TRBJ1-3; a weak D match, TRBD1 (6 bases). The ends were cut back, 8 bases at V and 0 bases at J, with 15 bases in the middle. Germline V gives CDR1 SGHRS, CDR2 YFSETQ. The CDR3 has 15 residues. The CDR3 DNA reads TGCGCCAGTAGGGGGGCTCCGTACTCTGGAAACACCATATATTTT. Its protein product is CASRGAPYSGNTIYF.

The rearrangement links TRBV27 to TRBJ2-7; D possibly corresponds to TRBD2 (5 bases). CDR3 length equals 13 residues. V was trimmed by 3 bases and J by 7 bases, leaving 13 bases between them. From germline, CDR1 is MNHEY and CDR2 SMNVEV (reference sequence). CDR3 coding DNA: TGTGCCAGCAGTTTCGAGGCCAGAGGGGAGCAGTACTTC. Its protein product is CASSFEARGEQYF.

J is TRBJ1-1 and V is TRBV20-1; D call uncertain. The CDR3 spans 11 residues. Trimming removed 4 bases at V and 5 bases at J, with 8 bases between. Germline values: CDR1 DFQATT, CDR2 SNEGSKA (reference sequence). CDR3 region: CSATGNTEAFF. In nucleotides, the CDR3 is TGCAGTGCTACGGGGAATACTGAAGCTTTCTTT.

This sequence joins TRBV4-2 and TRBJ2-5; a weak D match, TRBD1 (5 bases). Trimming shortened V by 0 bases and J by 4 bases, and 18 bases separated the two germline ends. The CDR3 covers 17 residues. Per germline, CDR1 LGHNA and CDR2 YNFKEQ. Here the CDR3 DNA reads TGTGCCAGCAGCCAAGATTGGGCGTCCAGGGTTGTAGAGACCCAGTACTTC. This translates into CASSQDWASRVVETQYF.

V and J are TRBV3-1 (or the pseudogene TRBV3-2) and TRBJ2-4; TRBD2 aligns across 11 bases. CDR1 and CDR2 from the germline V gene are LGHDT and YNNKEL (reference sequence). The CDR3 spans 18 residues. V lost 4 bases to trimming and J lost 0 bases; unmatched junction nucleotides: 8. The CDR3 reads CASSPGTSGALAKNIQYF. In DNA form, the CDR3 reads TGTGCCAGCAGCCCGGGGACTAGCGGAGCCCTAGCCAAAAACATTCAGTACTTC.

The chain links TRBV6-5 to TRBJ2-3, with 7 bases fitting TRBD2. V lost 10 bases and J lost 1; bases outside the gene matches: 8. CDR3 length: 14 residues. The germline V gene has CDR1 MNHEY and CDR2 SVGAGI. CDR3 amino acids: CATKPGGRTDTQYF. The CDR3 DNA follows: TGTGCCACCAAACCGGGAGGACGCACAGATACGCAGTATTTT.

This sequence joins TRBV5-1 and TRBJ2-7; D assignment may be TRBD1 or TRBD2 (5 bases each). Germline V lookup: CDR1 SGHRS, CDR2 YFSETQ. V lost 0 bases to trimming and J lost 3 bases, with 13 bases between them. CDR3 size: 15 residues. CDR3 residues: CASSLDPGRLYEQYF. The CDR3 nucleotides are TGCGCCAGCAGCTTGGATCCGGGACGCCTCTACGAGCAGTACTTC.

CDR3 sequence (DNA): TGCGCCAGCAGCCAAAGCGGGACAGGGGTGGCAGATACGCAGTATTTT. The encoded protein is CASSQSGTGVADTQYF. V is TRBV4-3 and J is TRBJ2-3; 10 bases match TRBD1. The V gene end was trimmed by 2 bases and the J gene end by 4 bases; junction bases not matched to a gene: 6. The CDR3 has 16 residues. CDR1 and CDR2 (germline): LGHNA, YSLEER.

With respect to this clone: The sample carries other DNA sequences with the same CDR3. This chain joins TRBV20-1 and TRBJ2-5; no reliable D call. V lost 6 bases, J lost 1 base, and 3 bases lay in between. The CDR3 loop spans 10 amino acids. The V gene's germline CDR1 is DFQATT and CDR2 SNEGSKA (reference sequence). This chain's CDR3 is CSAAQETQYF. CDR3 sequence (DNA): TGCAGTGCCGCCCAAGAGACCCAGTACTTC.

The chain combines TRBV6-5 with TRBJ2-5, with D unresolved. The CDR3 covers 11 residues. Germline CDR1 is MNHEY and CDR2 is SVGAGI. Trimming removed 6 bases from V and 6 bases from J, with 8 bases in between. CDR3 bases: TGTGCCAGCAGCCTGGGAAAGACCCAGTACTTC. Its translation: CASSLGKTQYF.

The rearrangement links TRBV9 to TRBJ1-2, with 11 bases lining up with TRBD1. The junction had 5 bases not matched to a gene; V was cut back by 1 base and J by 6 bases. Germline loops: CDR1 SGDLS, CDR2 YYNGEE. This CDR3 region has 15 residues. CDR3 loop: CASSVTGQGANGYTF. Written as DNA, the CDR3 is TGTGCCAGCAGCGTAACAGGACAGGGGGCTAATGGCTACACCTTC.

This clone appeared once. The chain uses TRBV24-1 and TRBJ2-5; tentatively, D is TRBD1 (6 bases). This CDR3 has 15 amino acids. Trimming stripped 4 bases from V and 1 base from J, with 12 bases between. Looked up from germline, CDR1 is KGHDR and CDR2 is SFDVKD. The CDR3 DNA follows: TGTGCCACCAGTGACCCACACAGGGCCCAAGAGACCCAGTACTTC. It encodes CATSDPHRAQETQYF.